This TCR beta chain emerged from a study of shared clonotypes between healthy human individuals. Across the study: A few men and a couple of women, aged 18 to 49, were donors.

CD45RA+ naive and CD45RA-negative memory subsets were separated from CD4+ cells. V lost 4 bases to trimming and J lost 10 bases; unmatched junction nucleotides: 15. CDR1 and CDR2 (germline): SGHTS, YDEGEE. This CDR3 spans 17 amino acids. Study-wide results and limits: Generally, naive subsets (rather than memory subsets) showed larger estimated richness. Relative to their counterparts shared across all four donors, non-shared clonotypes exhibited diminished generation probabilities.

A note on this clone: The antigen remains unidentified.

The data were produced by immunoSEQ multiplex PCR, yet TCRdb's version contains in-frame clones alone and is incomplete. Among about 2.4 million clones listed, approximately 93% were seen once. The V gene is TRBV5-8, the J gene TRBJ1-6; 9 bases agree with TRBD1. Sequencing was carried out using naive CD4+ T cells from PBMCs. The subset is: CD45RA+ positively selected. The TCR originated in a young man in good health. Some clones in this sample may be carry-over from other donors' samples. CDR3 DNA: TGTGCCAGCAGCAACCGGGACAGGGCCATTCAGCGATCACCCCTCCACTTT. This translates into CASSNRDRAIQRSPLHF.